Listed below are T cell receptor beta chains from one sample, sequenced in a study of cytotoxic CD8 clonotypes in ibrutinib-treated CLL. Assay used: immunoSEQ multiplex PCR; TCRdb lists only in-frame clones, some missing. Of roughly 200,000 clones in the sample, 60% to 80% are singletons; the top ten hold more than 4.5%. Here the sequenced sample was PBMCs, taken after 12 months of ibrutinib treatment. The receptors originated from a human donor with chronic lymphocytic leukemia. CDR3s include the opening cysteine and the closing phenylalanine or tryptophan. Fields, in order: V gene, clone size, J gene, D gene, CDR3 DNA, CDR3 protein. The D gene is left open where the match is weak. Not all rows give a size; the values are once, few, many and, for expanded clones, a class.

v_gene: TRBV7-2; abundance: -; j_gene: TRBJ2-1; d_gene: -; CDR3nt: TGTGCCAGCAGCTTAGTCGGGAGTGGCGATGAGCAGTTCTTC; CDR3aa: CASSLVGSGDEQFF
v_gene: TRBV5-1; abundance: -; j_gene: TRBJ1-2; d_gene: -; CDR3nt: TGCGCCAGCCGGGAGGGGGACTATGGCTACACCTTC; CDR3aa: CASREGDYGYTF
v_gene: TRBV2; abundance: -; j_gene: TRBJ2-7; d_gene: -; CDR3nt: TGTGCCAGCAGTGCAGGGAAACCCTACGAGCAGTACTTC; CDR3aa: CASSAGKPYEQYF
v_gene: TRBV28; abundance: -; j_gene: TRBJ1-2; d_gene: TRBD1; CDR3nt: TGTGCCAGCAGTCCACCGACAGGGAGTGGCTACACCTTC; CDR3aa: CASSPPTGSGYTF
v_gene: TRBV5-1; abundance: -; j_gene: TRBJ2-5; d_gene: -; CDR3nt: TGCGCCAGCAGCTTAGCCTCCGCAGCGGACGAGACCCAGTACTTC; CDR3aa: CASSLASAADETQYF
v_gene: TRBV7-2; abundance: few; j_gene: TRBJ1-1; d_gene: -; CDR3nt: TGTGCCAGCAGCTTAGCGCCCCCTCTACAGGTGGCAGCTTTCTTT; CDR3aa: CASSLAPPLQVAAFF
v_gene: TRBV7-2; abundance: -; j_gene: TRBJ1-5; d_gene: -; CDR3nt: TGTGCCAGCAGCTTAGACCAATCCGGAGGTCAGCCCCAGCATTTT; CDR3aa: CASSLDQSGGQPQHF
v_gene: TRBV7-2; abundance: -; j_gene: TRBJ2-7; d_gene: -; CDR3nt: TGTGCCAGCAGCTCGAGGGACCCATACTACGAGCAGTACTTC; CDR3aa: CASSSRDPYYEQYF
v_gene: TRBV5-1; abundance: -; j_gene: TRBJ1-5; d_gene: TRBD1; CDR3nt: TGCGCCAGCAGACGGGGGACAGGGGAAGACAATCAGCCCCAGCATTTT; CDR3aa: CASRRGTGEDNQPQHF
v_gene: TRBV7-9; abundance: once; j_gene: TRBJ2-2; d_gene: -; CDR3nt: TGTGCCAGCAGCTTCGAGGGGTGGGCCGGGGAGCTGTTTTTT; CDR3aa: CASSFEGWAGELFF
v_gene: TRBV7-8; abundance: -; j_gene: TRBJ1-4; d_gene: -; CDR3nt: TGTGCCAGCAGCTTTTGGTTCAGGGACTATGAAAAACTGTTTTTT; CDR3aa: CASSFWFRDYEKLFF
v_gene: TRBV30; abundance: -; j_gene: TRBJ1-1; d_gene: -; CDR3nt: TGTGCCTGGAGTCTTAACTCGCGCAAGGGGACGAGGAACACTGAAGCTTTCTTT; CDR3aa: CAWSLNSRKGTRNTEAFF
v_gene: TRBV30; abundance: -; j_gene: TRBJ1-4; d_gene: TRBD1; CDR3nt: TGTGCCTGGAGGCCCCGACAGGGCCCTAATGAAAAACTGTTTTTT; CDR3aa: CAWRPRQGPNEKLFF
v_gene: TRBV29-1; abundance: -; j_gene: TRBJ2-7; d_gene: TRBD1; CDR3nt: TGCAGCGTTGAGACAGGGAGCGAGCAGTACTTC; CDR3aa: CSVETGSEQYF
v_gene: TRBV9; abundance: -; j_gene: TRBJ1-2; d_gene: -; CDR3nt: TGTGCCAGCAGCGTAGGAATAGGGTCTAACTATGGCTACACCTTC; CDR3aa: CASSVGIGSNYGYTF
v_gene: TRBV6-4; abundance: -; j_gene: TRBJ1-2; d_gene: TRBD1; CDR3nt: TGTGCCAGCAGGGGTGACAGGGAGGACTATGGCTACACCTTC; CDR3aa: CASRGDREDYGYTF
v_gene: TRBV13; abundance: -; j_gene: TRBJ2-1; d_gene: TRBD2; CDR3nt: TGTGCCAGCAGCTCGCCCGGACCGGGGGGAGGGCCCCGGGATGAGCAGTTCTTC; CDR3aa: CASSSPGPGGGPRDEQFF
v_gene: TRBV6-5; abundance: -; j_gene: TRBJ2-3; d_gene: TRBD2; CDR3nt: TGTGCCAGCAGCCCCTTCGGGGGGGGTACAGATACGCAGTATTTT; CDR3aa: CASSPFGGGTDTQYF
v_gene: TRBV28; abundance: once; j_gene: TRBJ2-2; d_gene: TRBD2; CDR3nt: TGTGCCAGCGGAATTAGCGGGAGTCGTGGGGAGCTGTTTTTT; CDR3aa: CASGISGSRGELFF
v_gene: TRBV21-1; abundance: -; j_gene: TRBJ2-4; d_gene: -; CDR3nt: TGTGCCAGCAGGGCTAGCGGGAGGGGCAAAAACATTCAGTACTTC; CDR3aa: CASRASGRGKNIQYF
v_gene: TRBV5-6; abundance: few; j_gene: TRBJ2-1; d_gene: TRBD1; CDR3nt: TGTGCCAGCAGCCCGGACAGGGGTGATGAGCAGTTCTTC; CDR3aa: CASSPDRGDEQFF
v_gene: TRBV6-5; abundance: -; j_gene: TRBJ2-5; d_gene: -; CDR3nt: TGTGCCAGCAGTTACGTGCGGAGCCCAGAGACCCAGTACTTC; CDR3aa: CASSYVRSPETQYF
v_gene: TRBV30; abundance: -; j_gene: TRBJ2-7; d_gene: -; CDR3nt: TGTGCCTGGAGTCCTTGGACGTACGAGCAGTACTTC; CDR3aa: CAWSPWTYEQYF
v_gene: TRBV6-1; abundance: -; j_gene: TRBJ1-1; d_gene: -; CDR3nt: TGTGCCAGCAGTGATTTGGGAAGGGCCGAGTGGGCTTTCTTT; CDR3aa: CASSDLGRAEWAFF
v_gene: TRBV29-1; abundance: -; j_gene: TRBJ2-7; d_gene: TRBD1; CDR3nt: TGCAGCGTGGGACAGGGGGGAGTCGAGCAGTACTTC; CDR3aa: CSVGQGGVEQYF
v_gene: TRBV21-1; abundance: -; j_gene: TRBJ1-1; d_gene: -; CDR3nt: TGTGCCAGCAGCAAAGACAGCCTGTCACGAGGTGAAGCTTTCTTT; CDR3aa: CASSKDSLSRGEAFF
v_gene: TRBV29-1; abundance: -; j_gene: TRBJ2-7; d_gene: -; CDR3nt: TGCAGCGTTCGACAGGCAATCAGGAACGAGCAGTACTTC; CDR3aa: CSVRQAIRNEQYF
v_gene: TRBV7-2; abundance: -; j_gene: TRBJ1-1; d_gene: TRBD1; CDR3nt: TGTGCCAGCAGCTTCAGGACAGGGTCCACTGAAGCTTTCTTT; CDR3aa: CASSFRTGSTEAFF
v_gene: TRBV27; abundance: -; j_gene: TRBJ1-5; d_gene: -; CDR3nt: TGTGCCAGCAGTTTATCGTCAAATCAGCCCCAGCATTTT; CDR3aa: CASSLSSNQPQHF
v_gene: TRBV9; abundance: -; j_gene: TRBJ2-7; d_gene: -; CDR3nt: TGTGCCAGCAGCCTCCAAGGGGGACCCGACTACGAGCAGTACTTC; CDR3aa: CASSLQGGPDYEQYF
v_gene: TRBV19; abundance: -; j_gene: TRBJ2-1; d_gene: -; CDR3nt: TGTGCCAGTAGTATTAGCTCCTACAATGAGCAGTTCTTC; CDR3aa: CASSISSYNEQFF
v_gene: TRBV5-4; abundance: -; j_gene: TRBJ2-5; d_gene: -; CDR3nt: TGTGCCAGCAGCTTGGTAGGGTTCCAAGAGACCCAGTACTTC; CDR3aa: CASSLVGFQETQYF
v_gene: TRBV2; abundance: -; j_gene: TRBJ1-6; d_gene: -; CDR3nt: TGTGCCAGCACCCTAAGACACCTCTATAATTCACCCCTCCACTTT; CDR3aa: CASTLRHLYNSPLHF
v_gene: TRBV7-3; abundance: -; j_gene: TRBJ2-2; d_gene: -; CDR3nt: TGTGCCAGCAGCTTATCAGGGTTGGCCGGGGAGCTGTTTTTT; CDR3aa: CASSLSGLAGELFF
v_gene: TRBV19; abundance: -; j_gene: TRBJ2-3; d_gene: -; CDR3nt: TGTGCCAGTACCTCGGTAGCGAACACAGATACGCAGTATTTT; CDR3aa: CASTSVANTDTQYF
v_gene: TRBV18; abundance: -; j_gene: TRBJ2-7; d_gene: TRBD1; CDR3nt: TGTGCCAGCTCAGGGACAGGGAAAGGGTACGAGCAGTACTTC; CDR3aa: CASSGTGKGYEQYF
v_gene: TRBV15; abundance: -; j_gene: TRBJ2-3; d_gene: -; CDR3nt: TGTGCCACCAGCAGAGATGAGGGGGGAGATACGCAGTATTTT; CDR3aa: CATSRDEGGDTQYF
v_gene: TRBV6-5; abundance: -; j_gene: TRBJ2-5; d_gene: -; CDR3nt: TGTGCCAGCAGTTACAAGGGGAGTGGCCAGTACTTC; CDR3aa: CASSYKGSGQYF
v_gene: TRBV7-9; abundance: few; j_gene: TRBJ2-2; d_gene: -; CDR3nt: TGTGCCAGCAGCTTAGGACTTACGACCGGGGAGCTGTTTTTT; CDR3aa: CASSLGLTTGELFF
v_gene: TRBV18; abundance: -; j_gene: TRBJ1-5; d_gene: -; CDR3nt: TGTGCCAGCTCACCACACCAGGGGCAGGGACAGCCCCAGCATTTT; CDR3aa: CASSPHQGQGQPQHF
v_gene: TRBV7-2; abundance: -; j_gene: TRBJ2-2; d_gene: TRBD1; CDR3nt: TGTGCCAGCACCCCTATACGAATATCGACAGGGAACCCCGGGGAGCTGTTTTTT; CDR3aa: CASTPIRISTGNPGELFF
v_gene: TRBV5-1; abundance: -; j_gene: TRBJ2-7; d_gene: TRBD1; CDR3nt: TGCGCCAGCAGCCCCCAGCCGGGACAGCTGTACGAGCAGTACTTC; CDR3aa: CASSPQPGQLYEQYF
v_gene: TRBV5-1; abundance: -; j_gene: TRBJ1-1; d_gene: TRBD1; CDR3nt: TGCGCCAGCTCCCCAAGCGGGACAGGGGCCGCGAACACTGAAGCTTTCTTT; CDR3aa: CASSPSGTGAANTEAFF
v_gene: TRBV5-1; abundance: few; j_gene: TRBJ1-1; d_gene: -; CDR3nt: TGCGCCAGCGGGTGGGGTATGAACACTGAAGCTTTCTTT; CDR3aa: CASGWGMNTEAFF
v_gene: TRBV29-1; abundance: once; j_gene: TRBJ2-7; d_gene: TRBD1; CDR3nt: TGCAGCGTTGTATCGACAGGGAGCTACGAGCAGTACTTC; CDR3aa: CSVVSTGSYEQYF
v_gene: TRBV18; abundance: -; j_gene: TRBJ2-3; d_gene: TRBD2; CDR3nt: TGTGCCAGCTCACCAACCAGGGGGACTAGCGGGAGGAAAGATACGCAGTATTTT; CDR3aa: CASSPTRGTSGRKDTQYF
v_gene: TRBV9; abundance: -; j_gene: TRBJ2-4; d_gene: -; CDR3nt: TGTGCCAGCAGCCCGACAGTTTCCAAAAACATTCAGTACTTC; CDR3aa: CASSPTVSKNIQYF
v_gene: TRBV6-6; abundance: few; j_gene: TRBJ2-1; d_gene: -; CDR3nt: TGTGCCAGCAGTTACAAGCTTGGGCACAATGAGCAGTTCTTC; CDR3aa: CASSYKLGHNEQFF
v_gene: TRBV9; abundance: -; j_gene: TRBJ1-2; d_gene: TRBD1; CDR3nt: TGTGCCAGCAGCGTAGCCAAGGGGGCGCGGGGCTACACCTTC; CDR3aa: CASSVAKGARGYTF
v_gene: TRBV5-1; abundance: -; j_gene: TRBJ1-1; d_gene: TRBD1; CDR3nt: TGCGCCAGCAGCTCACAGGGGGCTGGTGAAGCTTTCTTT; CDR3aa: CASSSQGAGEAFF